This TCR beta chain was profiled in a study of blood T cell repertoires in COVID-19. Study summary: COVID-19 samples, acute and convalescent, were from the United States, Italy and Spain. T cells, B-cell-depleted T cells, or PBMCs supplied cDNA or gDNA.

In the original analysis: Cell counts per sample came from amplifying reference gene primers. Only in-frame clones appear in the TCRdb table, and some are missing; sequencing was by immunoSEQ multiplex PCR. Clone size and the V and J calls come from that table; the DNA yielded D and trimming. The sample contains under 75,000 clones, 65% to 85% of which appear only once. The CDR3 totals 14 residues. CDR1 and CDR2 from the germline V gene are SGHDN and FVKESK. Between the trimmed V and J ends, which lost 6 bases and 4 bases, there was a span of 16 bases. This chain connects TRBV14 to TRBJ2-7; a possible D gene is TRBD2 (7 bases). The sequence was obtained from a woman in her seventies with acute or convalescent COVID-19. The specimen sequenced was peripheral blood. CDR3: CASSASGGAYEQYF. DNA of the CDR3: TGTGCCAGCAGTGCCTCGGGGGGCGCGTACGAGCAGTACTTC. Complete variable domain (other parts from reference TRBV14 and TRBJ2-7): EAGVTQFPSHSVIEKGQTVTLRCDPISGHDNLYWYRRVMGKEIKFLLHFVKESKQDESGMPNNRFLAERTGGTYSTLKVQPAELEDSGVYFCASSASGGAYEQYFGPGTRLTVT.